The rows below give T cell receptor beta chains drawn from one sample of a study of blood T cell repertoires in COVID-19. Assay used: immunoSEQ multiplex PCR; TCRdb lists only in-frame clones, some missing. The sample includes fewer than 150,000 clones, 84% of them seen just once. The sample consisted of peripheral blood. These receptors were obtained from a human donor in a cohort sampled during active COVID-19. The CDR3 runs from the conserved cysteine through the conserved F or W. The order of the fields is CDR3 protein, CDR3 DNA, D gene, J gene, clone size, V gene. The D gene is left open where the match is weak. The listing skips clone size in some rows; elsewhere it reads once, few, many or a size class.

CASSFDSNGYTF	TGTGCCAGCAGCTTCGATAGTAATGGCTACACCTTC	-	TRBJ1-2	-	TRBV13
CASGTGATNEKLFF	TGTGCTAGTGGAACAGGAGCAACTAATGAAAAACTGTTTTTT	-	TRBJ1-4	-	TRBV12-5
CASSGQAPYEQYF	TGTGCCAGCAGTGGACAGGCTCCCTACGAGCAGTACTTC	-	TRBJ2-7	-	TRBV2
CASSLPGTGIHEQYF	TGTGCCAGCAGCTTACCCGGGACAGGGATCCACGAGCAGTACTTC	TRBD1	TRBJ2-7	-	TRBV11-2
CASSSRWGGFSGANVLTF	TGTGCCAGCAGCTCCCGGTGGGGGGGGTTCTCTGGGGCCAACGTCCTGACTTTC	TRBD2	TRBJ2-6	few	TRBV7-8
CASSKLGQGGTGELFF	TGTGCCAGCAGCAAATTAGGACAGGGAGGCACCGGGGAGCTGTTTTTT	TRBD1	TRBJ2-2	-	TRBV6-6
CASRTISGHSYGYTF	TGTGCCAGCAGGACGATCAGCGGGCATAGCTATGGCTACACCTTC	-	TRBJ1-2	-	TRBV27
CASGLLNPGHPRANEKLFF	TGTGCTAGTGGTTTACTAAACCCGGGACACCCTAGGGCTAATGAAAAACTGTTTTTT	-	TRBJ1-4	-	TRBV12-5
CASSREGEAYEQYF	TGTGCCAGCAGCCGGGAAGGGGAGGCCTACGAGCAGTACTTC	-	TRBJ2-7	-	TRBV13
CASTDPGSSNTEAFF	TGTGCCAGCACCGACCCGGGGAGCTCTAACACTGAAGCTTTCTTT	-	TRBJ1-1	-	TRBV6-6
CASGQENTGELFF	TGTGCCAGCGGGCAGGAGAACACCGGGGAGCTGTTTTTT	-	TRBJ2-2	-	TRBV6-6
CASRQVGEQYF	TGTGCCAGCAGACAGGTCGGCGAGCAGTACTTC	-	TRBJ2-7	-	TRBV2
CARSFSTGTGVVYEQYF	TGTGCCAGAAGCTTCTCCACCGGGACAGGGGTTGTATACGAGCAGTACTTC	-	TRBJ2-7	few	TRBV7-5
CSGVDSSYEQYF	TGCAGCGGTGTGGACAGCTCCTACGAGCAGTACTTC	-	TRBJ2-7	-	TRBV29-1
CASSLTDTQYF	TGTGCCAGCAGTCTAACAGATACGCAGTATTTT	-	TRBJ2-3	-	TRBV6-2/TRBV6-3
CASSSGGTEAFF	TGTGCCAGCAGTTCCGGGGGGACTGAAGCTTTCTTT	-	TRBJ1-1	-	TRBV6-5
CASSLKTGPYEQYF	TGTGCCAGCAGTTTAAAGACAGGCCCCTACGAGCAGTACTTC	-	TRBJ2-7	-	TRBV6-5
CASSLDIDRDSYGYTF	TGCGCCAGCAGCTTGGATATTGACAGGGACTCCTATGGCTACACCTTC	TRBD1	TRBJ1-2	-	TRBV5-1
CASSSPGDTEAFF	TGTGCCAGCAGCTCCCCAGGGGATACTGAAGCTTTCTTT	-	TRBJ1-1	-	TRBV7-9
CASSEVRGNTEAFF	TGTGCCAGCAGTGAAGTGCGAGGGAACACTGAAGCTTTCTTT	-	TRBJ1-1	-	TRBV6-1
CASSHLGREIVNTEAFF	TGTGCCAGTAGTCATCTGGGCAGGGAAATAGTAAACACTGAAGCTTTCTTT	-	TRBJ1-1	-	TRBV19
CAWSRERKGELFF	TGTGCCTGGAGTAGGGAGCGTAAGGGGGAGCTGTTTTTT	-	TRBJ2-2	-	TRBV30
CASSEVTVGYTF	TGTGCCAGCAGTGAAGTTACAGTTGGCTACACCTTC	-	TRBJ1-2	-	TRBV6-1
CAWSVARDEQFF	TGTGCCTGGAGTGTAGCTCGCGATGAGCAGTTCTTC	-	TRBJ2-1	-	TRBV30